This T cell receptor (beta chain) was profiled in a study of CD8+CD57+ T cells in acquired aplastic anemia. Study information: Mean yield of DNA from sorted CD4+ and CD8+ cells was 3.2 ug. Mean read depth for CD4+ cells from healthy donors was about 9.9 million.

The study profiled TCR beta VDJ and CDR3 using genomic DNA as template. In TCRdb, the reads were re-called with MiXCR into one record per CDR3 protein. The sample yields a few hundred thousand distinct CDR3 sequences, approximately 57% seen once. The CDR3 has 13 amino acids. Germline V gene data show CDR1 as SEHNR and CDR2 as FQNEAQ (reference sequence). The trim removed 5 bases at V and 4 bases at J, leaving 5 bases unmatched. This clonotype was obtained from a human donor in good health. The rearrangement links TRBV7-9 to TRBJ2-7; 7 bases are a match to TRBD1. Sequencing was carried out using sorted CD4+, CD8+, or CD8+CD57+ T cells (not recorded which) from PBMCs. The CDR3 protein is CASSEGQFYEQYF. The CDR3 DNA follows: TGTGCCAGCAGCGAGGGACAGTTTTACGAGCAGTACTTC.